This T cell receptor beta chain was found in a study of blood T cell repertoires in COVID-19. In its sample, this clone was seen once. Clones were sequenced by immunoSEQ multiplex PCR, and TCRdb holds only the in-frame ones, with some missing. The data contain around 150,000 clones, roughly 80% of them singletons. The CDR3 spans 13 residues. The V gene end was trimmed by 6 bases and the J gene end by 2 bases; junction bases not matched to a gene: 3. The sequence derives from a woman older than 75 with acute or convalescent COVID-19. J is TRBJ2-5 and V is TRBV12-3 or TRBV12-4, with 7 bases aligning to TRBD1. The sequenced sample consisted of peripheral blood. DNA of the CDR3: TGTGCCAGCAGATGGGGACAGCAAGAGACCCAGTACTTC. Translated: CASRWGQQETQYF.